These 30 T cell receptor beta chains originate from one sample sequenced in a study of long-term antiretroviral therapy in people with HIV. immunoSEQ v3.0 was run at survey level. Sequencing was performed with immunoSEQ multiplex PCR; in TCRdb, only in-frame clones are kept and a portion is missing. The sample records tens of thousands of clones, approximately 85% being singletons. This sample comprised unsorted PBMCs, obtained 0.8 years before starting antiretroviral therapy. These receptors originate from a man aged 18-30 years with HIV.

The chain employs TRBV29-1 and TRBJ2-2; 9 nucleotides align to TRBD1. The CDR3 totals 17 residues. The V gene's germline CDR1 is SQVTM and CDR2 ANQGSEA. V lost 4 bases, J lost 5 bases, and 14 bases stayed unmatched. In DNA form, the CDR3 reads TGCAGCGTTGGGACAGGGGAAAGACAAGGGGGGACCGGGGAGCTGTTTTTT. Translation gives CSVGTGERQGGTGELFF.

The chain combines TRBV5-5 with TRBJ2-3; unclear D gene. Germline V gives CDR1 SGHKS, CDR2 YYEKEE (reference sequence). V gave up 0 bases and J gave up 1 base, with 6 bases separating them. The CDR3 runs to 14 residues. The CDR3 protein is CASSLEQRTDTQYF. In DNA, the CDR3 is TGTGCCAGCAGCTTGGAACAGCGCACAGATACGCAGTATTTT.

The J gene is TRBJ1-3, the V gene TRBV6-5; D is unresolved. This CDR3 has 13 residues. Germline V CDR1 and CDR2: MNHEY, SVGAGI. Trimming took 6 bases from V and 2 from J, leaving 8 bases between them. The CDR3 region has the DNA TGTGCCAGCAGCCCCGACGCTGGAAACACCATATATTTT. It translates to CASSPDAGNTIYF.

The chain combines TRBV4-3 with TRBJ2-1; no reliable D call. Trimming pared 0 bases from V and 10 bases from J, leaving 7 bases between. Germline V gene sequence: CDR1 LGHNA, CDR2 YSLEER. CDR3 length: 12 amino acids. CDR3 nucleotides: TGCGCCAGCAGCCAAGATCTTAGGGAGCAGTTCTTC. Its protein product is CASSQDLREQFF.

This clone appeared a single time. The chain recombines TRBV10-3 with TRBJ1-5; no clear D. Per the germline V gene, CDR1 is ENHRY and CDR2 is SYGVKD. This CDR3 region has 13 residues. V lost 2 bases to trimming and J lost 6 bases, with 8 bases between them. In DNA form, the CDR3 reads TGTGCCATCAGTGAGGTGGGTACTCAGCCCCAGCATTTT. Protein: CAISEVGTQPQHF.

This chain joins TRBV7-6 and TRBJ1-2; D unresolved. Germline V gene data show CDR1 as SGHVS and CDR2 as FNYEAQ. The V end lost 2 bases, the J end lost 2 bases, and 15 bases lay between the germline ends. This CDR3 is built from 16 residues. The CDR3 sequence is CASSLFEGGPNYGYTF. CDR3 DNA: TGTGCCAGCAGCTTATTTGAAGGTGGGCCGAACTATGGCTACACCTTC.

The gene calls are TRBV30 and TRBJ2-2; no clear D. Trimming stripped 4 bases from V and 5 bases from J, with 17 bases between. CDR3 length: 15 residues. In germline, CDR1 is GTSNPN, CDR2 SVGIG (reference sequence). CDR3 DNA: TGTGCCTGGACCTTTGGCGACCTCGGGACCGGGGAGCTGTTTTTT. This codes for CAWTFGDLGTGELFF.

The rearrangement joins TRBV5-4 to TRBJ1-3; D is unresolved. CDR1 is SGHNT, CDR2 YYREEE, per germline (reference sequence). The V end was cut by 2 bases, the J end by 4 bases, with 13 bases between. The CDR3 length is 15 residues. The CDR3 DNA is TGTGCCAGCAGCTTAGACACCCGCGGGGGAAACACCATATATTTT. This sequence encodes CASSLDTRGGNTIYF.

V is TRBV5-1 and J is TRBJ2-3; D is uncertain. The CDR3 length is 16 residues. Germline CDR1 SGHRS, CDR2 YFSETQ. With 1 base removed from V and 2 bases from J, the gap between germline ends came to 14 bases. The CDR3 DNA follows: TGCGCCAGCAGCTTGAATGCTCGGAAACCCACAGATACGCAGTATTTT. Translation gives CASSLNARKPTDTQYF.

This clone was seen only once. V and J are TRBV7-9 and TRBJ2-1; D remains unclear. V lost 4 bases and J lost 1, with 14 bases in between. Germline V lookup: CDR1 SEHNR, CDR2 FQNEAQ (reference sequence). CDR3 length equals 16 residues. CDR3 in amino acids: CASSSTKDGSYNEQFF. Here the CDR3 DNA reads TGTGCCAGCAGCTCTACAAAGGACGGTTCCTACAATGAGCAGTTCTTC.

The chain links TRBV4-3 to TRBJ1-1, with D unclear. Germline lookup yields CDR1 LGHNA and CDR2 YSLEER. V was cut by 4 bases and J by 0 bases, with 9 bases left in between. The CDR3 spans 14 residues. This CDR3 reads CASSPNSVNTEAFF. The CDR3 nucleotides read TGCGCCAGCAGCCCCAACTCGGTGAACACTGAAGCTTTCTTT.

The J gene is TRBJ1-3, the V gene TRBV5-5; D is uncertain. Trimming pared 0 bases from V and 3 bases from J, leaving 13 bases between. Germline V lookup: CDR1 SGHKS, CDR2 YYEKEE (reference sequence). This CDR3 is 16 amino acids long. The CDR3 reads CASSLGGWENGNTIYF. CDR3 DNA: TGTGCCAGCAGCTTGGGGGGATGGGAGAATGGAAACACCATATATTTT.

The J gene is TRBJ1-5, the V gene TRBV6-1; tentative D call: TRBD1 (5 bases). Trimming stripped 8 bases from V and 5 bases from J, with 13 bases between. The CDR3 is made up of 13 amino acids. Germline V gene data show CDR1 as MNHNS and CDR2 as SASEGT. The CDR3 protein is CASRLQGDQPQHF. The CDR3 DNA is TGTGCCAGCCGACTACAAGGGGATCAGCCCCAGCATTTT.

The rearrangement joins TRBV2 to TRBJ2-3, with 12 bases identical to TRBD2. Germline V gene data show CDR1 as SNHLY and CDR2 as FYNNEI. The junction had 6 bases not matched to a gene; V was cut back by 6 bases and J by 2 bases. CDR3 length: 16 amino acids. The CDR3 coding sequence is TGTGCCAGCAGGCAACTAGCGGGGGGTTTCACAGATACGCAGTATTTT. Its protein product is CASRQLAGGFTDTQYF.

As DNA, the CDR3 is TGTGCCAGCAGCAGGACCTACGAGCAGTACTTC. It specifies CASSRTYEQYF. The chain recombines TRBV2 with TRBJ2-7; D is unclear. Trimming stripped 6 bases from V and 2 bases from J, with 5 bases between. Germline loops: CDR1 SNHLY, CDR2 FYNNEI. This CDR3 has 11 amino acids.

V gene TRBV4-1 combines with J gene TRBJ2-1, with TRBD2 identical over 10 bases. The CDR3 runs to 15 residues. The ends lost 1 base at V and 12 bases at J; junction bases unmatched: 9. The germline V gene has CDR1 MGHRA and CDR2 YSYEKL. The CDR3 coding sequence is TGCGCCAGCAGCCAAGTCCACCATAGCGGGAGGCTGCAGTTCTTC. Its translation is CASSQVHHSGRLQFF.

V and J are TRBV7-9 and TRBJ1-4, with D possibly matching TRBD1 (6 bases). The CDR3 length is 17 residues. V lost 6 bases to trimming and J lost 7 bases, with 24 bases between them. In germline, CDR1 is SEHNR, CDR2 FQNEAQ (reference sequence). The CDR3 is CASSFLTRGARGEKLFF. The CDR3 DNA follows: TGTGCCAGCAGTTTCCTGACTAGGGGGGCGCGGGGTGAAAAACTGTTTTTT. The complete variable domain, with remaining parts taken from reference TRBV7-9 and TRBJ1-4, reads DTGVSQNPRHKITKRGQNVTFRCDPISEHNRLYWYRQTLGQGPEFLTYFQNEAQLEKSRLLSDRFSAERPKGSFSTLEIQRTEQGDSAMYLCASSFLTRGARGEKLFFGSGTQLSVL.

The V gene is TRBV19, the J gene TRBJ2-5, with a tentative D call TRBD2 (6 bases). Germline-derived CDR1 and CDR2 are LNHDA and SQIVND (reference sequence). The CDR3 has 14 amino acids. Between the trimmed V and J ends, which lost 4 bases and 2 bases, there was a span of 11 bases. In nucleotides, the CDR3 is TGTGCCAGTAGTAGGACTAAGCGGCAAGAGACCCAGTACTTC. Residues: CASSRTKRQETQYF.

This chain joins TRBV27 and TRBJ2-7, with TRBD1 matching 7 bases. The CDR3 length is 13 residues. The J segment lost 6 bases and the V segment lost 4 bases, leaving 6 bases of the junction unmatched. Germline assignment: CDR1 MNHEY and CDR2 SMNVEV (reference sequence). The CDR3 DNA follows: TGTGCCAGCAGTTGGGGACAGCTGGGCGAGCAGTACTTC. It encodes CASSWGQLGEQYF.

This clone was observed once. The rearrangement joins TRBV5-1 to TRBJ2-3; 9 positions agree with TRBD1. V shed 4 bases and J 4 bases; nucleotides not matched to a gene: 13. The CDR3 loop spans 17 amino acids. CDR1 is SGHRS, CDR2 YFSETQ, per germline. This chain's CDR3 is CASSAQGAPRTPDTQYF. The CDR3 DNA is TGCGCCAGCAGCGCACAGGGGGCGCCGAGGACCCCAGATACGCAGTATTTT. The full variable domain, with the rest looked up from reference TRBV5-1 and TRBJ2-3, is KAGVTQTPRYLIKTRGQQVTLSCSPISGHRSVSWYQQTPGQGLQFLFEYFSETQRNKGNFPGRFSGRQFSNSRSEMNVSTLELGDSALYLCASSAQGAPRTPDTQYFGPGTRLTVL.

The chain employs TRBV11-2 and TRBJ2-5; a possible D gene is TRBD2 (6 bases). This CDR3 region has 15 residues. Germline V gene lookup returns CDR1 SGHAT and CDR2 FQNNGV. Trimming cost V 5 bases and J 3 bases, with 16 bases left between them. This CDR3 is CASSRNSGREETQYF. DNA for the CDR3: TGTGCCAGCAGCCGAAATAGCGGCAGGGAAGAGACCCAGTACTTC.

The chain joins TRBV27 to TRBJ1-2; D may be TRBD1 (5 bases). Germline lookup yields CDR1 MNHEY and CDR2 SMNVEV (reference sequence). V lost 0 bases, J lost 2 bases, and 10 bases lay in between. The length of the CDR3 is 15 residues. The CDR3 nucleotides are TGTGCCAGCAGTTTATCCGGGACGGAAAACTATGGCTACACCTTC. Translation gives CASSLSGTENYGYTF.

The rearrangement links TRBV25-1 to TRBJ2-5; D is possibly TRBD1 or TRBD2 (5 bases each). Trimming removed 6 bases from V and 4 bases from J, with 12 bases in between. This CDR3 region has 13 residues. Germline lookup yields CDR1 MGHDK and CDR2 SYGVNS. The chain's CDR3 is CASSDSGRETQYF. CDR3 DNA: TGTGCCAGCAGCGACAGCGGTCGAGAGACCCAGTACTTC.

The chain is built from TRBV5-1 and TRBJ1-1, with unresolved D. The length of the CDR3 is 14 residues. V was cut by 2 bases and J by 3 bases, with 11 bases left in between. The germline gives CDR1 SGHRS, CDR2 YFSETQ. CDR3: CASSLTGLDTEAFF. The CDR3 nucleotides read TGCGCCAGCAGCTTAACGGGATTGGACACTGAAGCTTTCTTT.

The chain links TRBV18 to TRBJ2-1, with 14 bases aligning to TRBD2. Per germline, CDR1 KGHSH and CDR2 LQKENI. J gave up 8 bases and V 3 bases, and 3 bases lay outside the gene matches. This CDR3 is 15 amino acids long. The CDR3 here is CASSPGLAGVYEQFF. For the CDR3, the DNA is TGTGCCAGCTCACCGGGACTAGCGGGAGTTTATGAGCAGTTCTTC.

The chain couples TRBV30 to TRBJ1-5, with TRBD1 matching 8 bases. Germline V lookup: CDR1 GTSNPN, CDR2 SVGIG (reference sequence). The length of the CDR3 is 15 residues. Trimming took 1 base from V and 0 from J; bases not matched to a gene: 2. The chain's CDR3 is CAWSADRGSNQPQHF. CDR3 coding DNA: TGTGCCTGGAGTGCCGACAGGGGTAGCAATCAGCCCCAGCATTTT.

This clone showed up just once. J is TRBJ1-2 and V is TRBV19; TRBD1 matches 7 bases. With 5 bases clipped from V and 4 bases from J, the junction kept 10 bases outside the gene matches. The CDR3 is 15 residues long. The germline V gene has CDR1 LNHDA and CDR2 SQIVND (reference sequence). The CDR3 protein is CASSPAGGYGYGYTF. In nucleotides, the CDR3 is TGTGCCAGTAGTCCCGCAGGGGGTTACGGCTATGGCTACACCTTC.

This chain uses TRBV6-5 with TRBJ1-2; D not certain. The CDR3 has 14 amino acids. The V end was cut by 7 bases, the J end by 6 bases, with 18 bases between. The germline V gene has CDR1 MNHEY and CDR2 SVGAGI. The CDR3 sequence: CASTTEPSYDGYTF. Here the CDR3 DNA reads TGTGCCAGCACCACCGAGCCCTCTTACGATGGCTACACCTTC.

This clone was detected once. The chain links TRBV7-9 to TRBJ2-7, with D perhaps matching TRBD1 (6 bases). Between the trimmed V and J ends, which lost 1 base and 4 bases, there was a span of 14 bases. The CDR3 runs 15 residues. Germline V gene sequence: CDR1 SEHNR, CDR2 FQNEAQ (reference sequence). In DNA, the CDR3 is TGTGCCAGCAGCTTAGACCCAGGGGCCGTATACGAGCAGTACTTC. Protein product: CASSLDPGAVYEQYF.

CDR3 coding DNA: TGTGCCAGCAGCGGAGCAGGGGCCATGAACACTGAAGCTTTCTTT. It yields the protein CASSGAGAMNTEAFF. The J gene is TRBJ1-1, the V gene TRBV9; D perhaps matches TRBD1 (6 bases). The germline V and J ends were trimmed by 3 bases and 0 bases, with 12 bases remaining between them. The length of the CDR3 is 15 residues. Germline CDR1 reads SGDLS; CDR2 reads YYNGEE. Based on the CDR3 plus reference TRBV9 and TRBJ1-1, the full variable domain is DSGVTQTPKHLITATGQRVTLRCSPRSGDLSVYWYQQSLDQGLQFLIQYYNGEERAKGNILERFSAQQFPDLHSELNLSSLELGDSALYFCASSGAGAMNTEAFFGQGTRLTVV.